The clone carrying this TCR beta chain has a count of ten or more. What it binds is unknown. A single base separates this from a much larger clone, so it may be a read error. The sample is drawn from a study of blood T cells in healthy people across ages. A second roughly 6 to 12 cycle PCR used barcoded and J-beta primers. Every individual sample yielded 2.5 million or more paired-end reads (each containing CDR3). Using its own MiXCR run on the 5' RACE reads, TCRdb lists one record per CDR3 protein. The data hold 650,000 to 700,000 distinct CDR3 sequences, with over 40% observed a single time. The CDR3 loop spans 14 amino acids. Trimming took off 5 bases at V and 9 bases at J, with 17 bases between the two ends. CDR1 and CDR2 from the germline V gene are MNHEY and SVGAGI. Notes on the study in general: Naive CD4+ cells and diversity were both higher in long-lived donors than in aged donors.

This TCR was sampled from a woman older than 75 in good health. The V and J genes are TRBV6-5 and TRBJ2-1; TRBD1 might be the D (6 bases). Source material: blood. The CDR3 nucleotides are TGTGCCAGCAGTGACCCCGGCAGGGGTACTGAGCAGTTCTTC. Translating it yields CASSDPGRGTEQFF.